Shown below are 22 T cell receptor beta chains from a single sample sequenced in a study of blood T cell repertoires in COVID-19. Clones were read by immunoSEQ multiplex PCR, and TCRdb kept only the in-frame ones, dropping some. This sample carries around 200,000 clones, 70% to 90% of them seen once, and the ten largest clones take less than 4.5%. Sample: PBMCs or T cells enriched from blood (not recorded which). The receptors come from a woman between 40 and 50 years old with acute COVID-19.

V is TRBV6-2 or TRBV6-3 and J is TRBJ2-2, with 8 bases matching TRBD1. Germline assignment: CDR1 MNHEY and CDR2 SVGEGT. The CDR3 consists of 15 residues. The junction had 6 bases not matched to a gene; V was cut back by 3 bases and J by 6 bases. The DNA of the CDR3 is TGTGCCAGCAGTTATACCTCAGGGGGCTCCGGGGAGCTGTTTTTT. Protein: CASSYTSGGSGELFF.

V gene TRBV7-2 combines with J gene TRBJ2-5; D is perhaps TRBD2 (7 bases). The CDR3 is made up of 14 amino acids. The germline V and J ends were trimmed by 6 bases and 0 bases, with 11 bases remaining between them. From germline, CDR1 is SGHTA and CDR2 FQGNSA. CDR3 DNA sequence: TGTGCCAGCAGTACGGGGGGCTACCAAGAGACCCAGTACTTC. Translating gives CASSTGGYQETQYF. Based on the CDR3 plus reference TRBV7-2 and TRBJ2-5, the full variable domain is GAGVSQSPSNKVTEKGKDVELRCDPISGHTALYWYRQSLGQGLEFLIYFQGNSAPDKSGLPSDRFSAERTGGSVSTLTIQRTQQEDSAVYLCASSTGGYQETQYFGPGTRLLVL.

As DNA, the CDR3 is TGTGCCAGCAGACGCGGGGGGGCGACGCAGTATTTT. Its protein is CASRRGGATQYF. V is TRBV6-8 and J is TRBJ2-3; 9 bases line up with TRBD2. Germline CDR1 reads MNHGY; CDR2 reads SAAAGT. V lost 6 bases to trimming and J lost 9 bases; unmatched junction nucleotides: 4. The CDR3 has 12 amino acids.

This sequence joins TRBV7-2 and TRBJ1-1; D might be TRBD1 (5 bases). Germline lookup yields CDR1 SGHTA and CDR2 FQGNSA. This CDR3 has 16 amino acids. V was trimmed by 4 bases and J by 5 bases, leaving 20 bases between them. This CDR3 is CASSSGRGVGDTEAFF. The CDR3 DNA follows: TGTGCCAGCAGCTCCGGGCGGGGCGTGGGTGATACTGAAGCTTTCTTT.

There are a few counts of this clone. The chain recombines TRBV19 with TRBJ1-2; D remains ambiguous. The CDR3 spans 15 residues. V was pared by 3 bases and J by 5 bases, with 16 bases between. CDR1 is LNHDA and CDR2 is SQIVND in the germline V gene (reference sequence). CDR3 sequence reads: CASSMVQEVRYGYTF. CDR3 in DNA: TGTGCCAGTAGTATGGTGCAGGAGGTGAGGTATGGCTACACCTTC.

This chain joins TRBV27 and TRBJ2-3; a weak D match, TRBD1 (5 bases). The CDR3 has 13 amino acids. Germline CDR1 is MNHEY and CDR2 is SMNVEV (reference sequence). V was clipped by 3 bases and J by 11 bases, with 15 bases between them. CDR3 sequence (DNA): TGTGCCAGCAGTTTGGACGCCCCCCAGGGGCAGTATTTT. Its protein is CASSLDAPQGQYF.

V is TRBV6-9 and J is TRBJ1-2; D unclear. CDR1 is MNHGY, CDR2 SVAAGI, per germline. The length of the CDR3 is 12 residues. Between the trimmed V and J ends, which lost 7 bases and 8 bases, there was a span of 14 bases. The CDR3 sequence: CASKPHPGGYTF. CDR3 sequence (DNA): TGTGCCAGCAAGCCCCACCCGGGGGGCTACACCTTC.

This clone came up once. J is TRBJ2-3 and V is TRBV4-1; TRBD2 might be the D (5 bases). Trimming took 6 bases from V and 11 from J, leaving 15 bases between them. The germline CDR1 and CDR2 sequences are MGHRA and YSYEKL. This CDR3 region has 12 residues. The CDR3 spells CASSSDLEEQYF. As DNA, the CDR3 is TGCGCCAGCAGTTCCGACCTGGAGGAGCAGTATTTT.

This clone was seen ten or more times. This chain uses TRBV12-3 or TRBV12-4 with TRBJ1-2, with D possibly matching TRBD1 (6 bases). This CDR3 is 13 amino acids long. V was trimmed by 5 bases and J by 4 bases, leaving 11 bases between them. CDR3 residues: CASSGRTVYGYTF. DNA for the CDR3: TGTGCCAGCAGTGGAAGGACAGTCTATGGCTACACCTTC.

The gene calls are TRBV7-2 and TRBJ2-1, with 9 bases that match TRBD2. CDR1 and CDR2 (germline): SGHTA, FQGNSA. The V segment lost 1 base and the J segment 5 bases; nucleotides outside the gene matches: 15. The CDR3 loop spans 19 amino acids. The CDR3 nucleotides are TGTGCCAGCAGCTTAGTCGGCGAGCGGGGGGTCTCAAGAAACAATGAGCAGTTCTTC. This codes for CASSLVGERGVSRNNEQFF.

With regard to this clone: At the DNA level, this CDR3 is encoded by other sequences in the same sample as well. The chain carries TRBV9 and TRBJ1-1, with TRBD1 matching 10 bases. The CDR3 has 14 amino acids. The germline V gene has CDR1 SGDLS and CDR2 YYNGEE. After removal of 0 bases from V and 4 bases from J, the junction contained 0 bases not matched to a gene. DNA of the CDR3: TGTGCCAGCAGCGTAGGGACAGGGGGCACTGAAGCTTTCTTT. This encodes CASSVGTGGTEAFF.

The V call is TRBV27, the J call TRBJ1-2; a possible D gene is TRBD1 (5 bases). Germline CDR1 and CDR2: MNHEY and SMNVEV (reference sequence). The CDR3 is 15 residues long. The V end lost 5 bases, the J end lost 8 bases, and 21 bases lay between the germline ends. For the CDR3, the DNA is TGTGCCAGCAGTCCGCACCCCCAGGGTTCCAAGGGCTACACCTTC. Protein product: CASSPHPQGSKGYTF.

The gene calls are TRBV12-3 or TRBV12-4 and TRBJ1-1; no definite D call. CDR3 length: 13 amino acids. V lost 2 bases to trimming and J lost 2 bases, with 6 bases between them. As DNA, the CDR3 is TGTGCCAGCAGTTTATACAGCAACACTGAAGCTTTCTTT. Amino acids: CASSLYSNTEAFF.

This chain uses TRBV15 with TRBJ2-1; D is undetermined. The CDR3 has 14 residues. With 3 bases removed from V and 0 bases from J, the gap between germline ends came to 6 bases. The germline gives CDR1 LNHNV, CDR2 YYDKDF (reference sequence). For the CDR3, the DNA is TGTGCCACCAGCAGTGCGTTCTCCTACAATGAGCAGTTCTTC. Translation: CATSSAFSYNEQFF.

CDR3 sequence reads: CASSPTNTEAFF. The CDR3 DNA sequence: TGCGCCAGCAGCCCGACAAACACTGAAGCTTTCTTT. The chain is built from TRBV10-2 and TRBJ1-1; D is unresolved. The CDR3 length is 12 residues. Germline V lookup: CDR1 WSHSY, CDR2 SAAADI. Trimming stripped 6 bases from V and 2 bases from J, with 7 bases between.

This sequence joins TRBV29-1 and TRBJ1-2; 7 nucleotides agree with TRBD1. The CDR3 totals 12 residues. The V gene end was trimmed by 6 bases and the J gene end by 7 bases; junction bases not matched to a gene: 8. Germline V gives CDR1 SQVTM, CDR2 ANQGSEA. The CDR3 reads CSVGQAVFGYTF. The DNA for the CDR3 is TGCAGCGTCGGACAGGCCGTGTTTGGCTACACCTTC.

The table lists this clone with a count of one. This chain uses TRBV6-2 or TRBV6-3 with TRBJ1-5; the D gene is possibly TRBD1 (5 bases). Trimming removed 0 bases at V and 3 bases at J, with 9 bases between. Germline CDR1 MNHEY, CDR2 SVGEGT. This CDR3 has 15 amino acids. The CDR3 sequence: CASSYSGAYNQPQHF. The CDR3 DNA is TGTGCCAGCAGTTACTCAGGGGCCTACAATCAGCCCCAGCATTTT.

The V gene is TRBV7-2, the J gene TRBJ1-1; 9 bases line up with TRBD1. J gave up 3 bases and V 4 bases, and 9 bases lay outside the gene matches. The CDR3 runs to 16 residues. The V gene's germline CDR1 is SGHTA and CDR2 FQGNSA. CDR3 in DNA: TGTGCCAGCAGCTCTCCCCCGGACAGGGGCGACACTGAAGCTTTCTTT. This encodes CASSSPPDRGDTEAFF.

Note on this clone: The same CDR3 is also encoded by other DNA sequences in this sample. The genes are TRBV2 and TRBJ1-2; maybe TRBD1 (6 bases). Between the trimmed V and J ends, which lost 9 bases and 4 bases, there was a span of 12 bases. This CDR3 has 12 residues. From germline, CDR1 is SNHLY and CDR2 FYNNEI. The CDR3 region has the DNA TGTGCCAGAAGGACAGAAGCCTATGGCTACACCTTC. Amino acids: CARRTEAYGYTF.

This chain joins TRBV5-5 and TRBJ1-2; D gene unclear. CDR3 length: 13 amino acids. Germline loops: CDR1 SGHKS, CDR2 YYEKEE (reference sequence). Deletions cut 3 bases from V and 6 bases from J, with 12 bases between. The CDR3 coding sequence is TGTGCCAGCAGCTCACCTCTCGGGGATGGCTACACCTTC. It translates to CASSSPLGDGYTF.

The V and J genes are TRBV7-2 and TRBJ1-2, with D unclear. CDR3 size: 12 residues. V lost 5 bases and J 0 bases, leaving 4 bases between the germline ends. Germline assignment: CDR1 SGHTA and CDR2 FQGNSA. CDR3 region: CASSGSNYGYTF. The CDR3 region has the DNA TGTGCCAGCAGCGGCTCTAACTATGGCTACACCTTC.

This clone appeared a single time. This chain joins TRBV5-1 and TRBJ2-7, with 8 nucleotides matching TRBD2. Germline CDR1 reads SGHRS; CDR2 reads YFSETQ. V was clipped by 0 bases and J by 6 bases; unmatched bases: 5. The CDR3 is 14 amino acids. The CDR3 nucleotides read TGCGCCAGCAGCTTGGGGACTCGGGAGGGCGAGCAGTACTTC. Translation: CASSLGTREGEQYF. The full variable domain, in which reference TRBV5-1 and TRBJ2-7 provide the parts outside the CDR3, is KAGVTQTPRYLIKTRGQQVTLSCSPISGHRSVSWYQQTPGQGLQFLFEYFSETQRNKGNFPGRFSGRQFSNSRSEMNVSTLELGDSALYLCASSLGTREGEQYFGPGTRLTVT.